Presented here are 27 T cell receptor beta chains from one specimen sequenced in a study of regulatory T cells in long-lasting Graves disease. Indicated time point: newly diagnosed GD, antithyroid drugs for less than 3 months. RNA extracted from PBMCs served as the sequencing template. Library construction for TCR beta used iRepertoire HTBI primers and Arm-PCR of CDR3 regions. Using its own MiXCR run on the multiplex PCR reads, TCRdb lists one record per CDR3 protein. The sample shows 620,000 or so distinct CDR3 sequences, roughly 15% of them seen only once. These data were also reused for a study on T cells in Graves' hyperthyroidism and ophthalmopathy.

The material sequenced was peripheral blood mononuclear cells (PBMCs), taken at new diagnosis, from a patient treated with antithyroid drugs. The receptor set was obtained from a young woman with Graves disease.

The chain joins TRBV7-8 to TRBJ2-4, with D perhaps assigned TRBD1 or TRBD2 (6 bases each). Germline-derived CDR1 and CDR2 are SGHVS and FQNEAQ. The V gene lost 1 base and the J gene lost 8 bases, with 21 bases spanning the gap. This CDR3 has 17 amino acids. The DNA for the CDR3 is TGTGCCAGCAGCTTAGAACACCCGGGGGCCGGAGGGTACATTCAGTACTTC. Its translation is CASSLEHPGAGGYIQYF. Variable domain in full (rest from reference TRBV7-8 and TRBJ2-4): GAGVSQSPRYKVAKRGQDVALRCDPISGHVSLFWYQQALGQGPEFLTYFQNEAQLDKSGLPSDRFFAERPEGSVSTLKIQRTQQEDSAVYLCASSLEHPGAGGYIQYFGAGTRLSVL.

The chain is built from TRBV9 and TRBJ2-2; D perhaps matches TRBD2 (5 bases). Germline lookup yields CDR1 SGDLS and CDR2 YYNGEE. V was clipped by 7 bases and J by 5 bases, with 15 bases between them. CDR3 length: 14 residues. The CDR3 nucleotides are TGTGCCAGCCAAGACCCAAGGGAGACCGGGGAGCTGTTTTTT. Its protein product is CASQDPRETGELFF.

This clonotype has a count of ten or more. CDR3 residues: CASSAHRGSNEQFF. The DNA of the CDR3 is TGTGCCAGCAGCGCCCACAGGGGTAGCAATGAGCAGTTCTTC. V usage is TRBV7-2 and J usage is TRBJ2-1; 7 bases agree with TRBD1. Germline CDR1 SGHTA, CDR2 FQGNSA. CDR3 length: 14 residues. The junction had 7 bases not matched to a gene; V was cut back by 5 bases and J by 6 bases.

Ten or more counts support this clonotype. This chain connects TRBV9 to TRBJ1-6; 10 nucleotides agree with TRBD1. J gave up 11 bases and V 4 bases, and 9 bases lay outside the gene matches. Germline-derived CDR1 and CDR2 are SGDLS and YYNGEE. This CDR3 comprises 15 residues. The CDR3 sequence is CASSRGQGLSTPLHF. For the CDR3, the DNA is TGTGCCAGCAGCAGGGGACAGGGGTTATCGACACCCCTCCACTTT.

J is TRBJ2-3 and V is TRBV29-1; D ambiguous. V lost 5 bases, J lost 2 bases, and 11 bases lay in between. This CDR3 comprises 13 residues. Germline assignment: CDR1 SQVTM and CDR2 ANQGSEA. The CDR3 is CSVPDLPTDTQYF. CDR3 sequence (DNA): TGCAGCGTTCCGGACCTTCCCACAGATACGCAGTATTTT.

This clonotype came up a few times. V gene TRBV30 combines with J gene TRBJ2-3; the D gene could be TRBD1 or TRBD2 (5 bases each). The germline V gene has CDR1 GTSNPN and CDR2 SVGIG (reference sequence). The CDR3 extends over 14 amino acids. Between the trimmed V and J ends, which lost 3 bases and 3 bases, there was a span of 13 bases. CDR3 sequence: CAWSPGTLTDTQYF. The CDR3 DNA sequence: TGTGCCTGGAGCCCCGGGACGTTAACAGATACGCAGTATTTT.

This clonotype was seen ten or more times. CDR3 sequence (DNA): TGTGCCAGCACTCCAGGGGGAGGGTCCTACGAGCAGTACTTC. Translated, it gives CASTPGGGSYEQYF. The genes are TRBV28 and TRBJ2-7; D is tentatively TRBD1 or TRBD2 (7 bases each). This CDR3 is 14 amino acids long. In germline, CDR1 is MDHEN, CDR2 SYDVKM. Trimming shortened V by 7 bases and J by 1 base, and 14 bases separated the two germline ends.

J is TRBJ1-5 and V is TRBV20-1, with D tentatively TRBD1 (6 bases). The CDR3 totals 15 residues. V was cut by 6 bases and J by 7 bases, with 22 bases left in between. CDR1 and CDR2 from the germline V gene are DFQATT and SNEGSKA (reference sequence). The CDR3 sequence: CSAAWGGGTRQPQHF. CDR3 nucleotide sequence: TGCAGTGCCGCCTGGGGGGGGGGCACCAGGCAGCCCCAGCATTTT.

The chain is built from TRBV5-1 and TRBJ2-5; 7 bases are shared with TRBD2. V lost 0 bases to trimming and J lost 0 bases; unmatched junction nucleotides: 5. The CDR3 runs 16 residues. Germline CDR1 and CDR2: SGHRS and YFSETQ. The CDR3 sequence is CASSLVAGDDQETQYF. In nucleotides, the CDR3 is TGCGCCAGCAGCTTGGTGGCGGGAGACGACCAAGAGACCCAGTACTTC.

The genes are TRBV28 and TRBJ2-7; 9 bases match TRBD1. Unmatched junction bases numbered 14, after V lost 11 bases and J lost 6 bases. The CDR3 covers 14 residues. Germline V CDR1 and CDR2: MDHEN, SYDVKM. The CDR3 reads CAAALGQGRGEQYF. CDR3 nucleotide sequence: TGTGCCGCAGCCCTGGGACAGGGTCGGGGCGAGCAGTACTTC.

Many counts were recorded for this clonotype. The chain recombines TRBV28 with TRBJ2-7; a possible D gene is TRBD1 (5 bases). Germline V gene lookup returns CDR1 MDHEN and CDR2 SYDVKM. CDR3 size: 15 residues. Trimming removed 6 bases from V and 3 bases from J, with 18 bases in between. CDR3 residues: CASRTPAAGRYEQYF. The CDR3 DNA follows: TGTGCCAGCAGAACACCTGCGGCAGGGCGCTACGAGCAGTACTTC.

This clonotype was observed a few times. The rearrangement joins TRBV19 to TRBJ2-5; TRBD1 is a possible D gene (6 bases). The CDR3 runs to 16 residues. The V end lost 4 bases, the J end lost 1 base, and 16 bases lay between the germline ends. Looked up from germline, CDR1 is LNHDA and CDR2 is SQIVND (reference sequence). The chain's CDR3 is CASSTPGAVFQETQYF. The CDR3 DNA reads TGTGCCAGTAGTACCCCAGGGGCCGTATTCCAAGAGACCCAGTACTTC.

This clonotype turned up a few times. J is TRBJ2-5 and V is TRBV7-3; D may be TRBD1 or TRBD2 (5 bases each). Deletions cut 5 bases from V and 2 bases from J, with 15 bases between. Germline V gene lookup returns CDR1 SGHTA and CDR2 FQGTGA. The CDR3 extends over 15 amino acids. The CDR3 region is CASSDRGGPQETQYF. The CDR3, as DNA: TGTGCCAGCAGCGACCGGGGCGGACCTCAAGAGACCCAGTACTTC.

This clonotype was counted a few times. The chain has TRBV5-1 and TRBJ2-3; unclear D gene. CDR3 length: 12 residues. Germline-derived CDR1 and CDR2 are SGHRS and YFSETQ. Trimming cost V 4 bases and J 6 bases, with 9 bases left between them. For the CDR3, the DNA is TGCGCCAGCAGCCCCGGAATCGATACGCAGTATTTT. It codes for CASSPGIDTQYF.

The chain joins TRBV5-5 to TRBJ1-3; no definite D call. Germline CDR1 is SGHKS and CDR2 is YYEKEE (reference sequence). The CDR3 totals 15 residues. Between the trimmed V and J ends, which lost 4 bases and 4 bases, there was a span of 15 bases. In DNA form, the CDR3 reads TGTGCCAGCAGCCAAGGTTGGACGGCCGGAAACACCATATATTTT. Amino acids: CASSQGWTAGNTIYF.

V usage is TRBV29-1 and J usage is TRBJ2-5, with D possibly matching TRBD2 (5 bases). The germline CDR1 and CDR2 sequences are SQVTM and ANQGSEA. V was pared by 3 bases and J by 4 bases, with 9 bases between. CDR3 length equals 12 residues. CDR3 region: CSVDRGSETQYF. In DNA, the CDR3 is TGCAGCGTTGATCGGGGATCAGAGACCCAGTACTTC.

This clonotype was recorded at least ten times. The genes are TRBV7-2 and TRBJ1-3, with D uncertain. The CDR3 spans 15 residues. V lost 6 bases to trimming and J lost 0 bases, with 12 bases between them. CDR1 SGHTA and CDR2 FQGNSA come from the germline V gene. The CDR3 coding sequence is TGTGCCAGCAGTTTATACCGCAGCTCTGGAAACACCATATATTTT. Its protein is CASSLYRSSGNTIYF.

A few counts support this clonotype. The DNA for the CDR3 is TGCAGTGCTAGCTGGACTAGCGGGAGTGGTTCTACCAATGAGCAGTTCTTC. It encodes CSASWTSGSGSTNEQFF. V and J are TRBV20-1 and TRBJ2-5, with 13 nucleotides matching TRBD2. With the DNA end fitting TRBJ2-1 better, the J assignment may be wrong. Germline CDR1 DFQATT, CDR2 SNEGSKA (reference sequence). This CDR3 has 17 residues.

The chain joins TRBV18 to TRBJ2-3, with D possibly being TRBD1 or TRBD2 (5 bases each). The germline gives CDR1 KGHSH, CDR2 LQKENI. The CDR3 runs to 15 residues. Trimming stripped 3 bases from V and 0 bases from J, with 10 bases between. CDR3 bases: TGTGCCAGCTCACCTCCGGGACCGAGCACAGATACGCAGTATTTT. Translating it yields CASSPPGPSTDTQYF.

In its sample, this clonotype was seen a few times. The chain recombines TRBV20-1 with TRBJ2-3; a weak D match, TRBD2 (6 bases). V lost 3 bases to trimming and J lost 4 bases, with 11 bases between them. Germline CDR1 DFQATT, CDR2 SNEGSKA (reference sequence). The CDR3 runs 13 residues. CDR3 loop: CSASQLAPDTQYF. Here the CDR3 DNA reads TGCAGTGCTAGTCAACTAGCTCCAGATACGCAGTATTTT.

The table lists this clonotype with a few counts. The CDR3 here is CASSPGLRTEEGQFF. The CDR3 nucleotides read TGTGCCAGCAGCCCCGGACTAAGGACCGAAGAAGGGCAGTTCTTC. The V and J genes are TRBV4-2 and TRBJ2-1, with D maybe TRBD2 (6 bases). Germline V gene data show CDR1 as LGHNA and CDR2 as YNFKEQ. The CDR3 is 15 amino acids. With 4 bases removed from V and 12 bases from J, the gap between germline ends came to 22 bases.

This clonotype was observed at least ten times. The chain employs TRBV28 and TRBJ1-2; D is possibly TRBD1 (6 bases). Germline V CDR1 and CDR2: MDHEN, SYDVKM. The CDR3 has 13 amino acids. Deletions cut 10 bases from V and 4 bases from J, with 16 bases between. The CDR3 loop is CATTSGVGYGYTF. The CDR3 DNA is TGTGCCACCACATCAGGGGTGGGCTATGGCTACACCTTC.

This clonotype was recorded many times. The CDR3 DNA reads as TGTGCCAGCAGCCTAAGACAGGGGGATCAGCCCCAGCATTTT. This sequence encodes CASSLRQGDQPQHF. The rearrangement joins TRBV11-2 to TRBJ1-5, with 9 bases identical to TRBD1. There are 14 residues in the CDR3. Germline CDR1 and CDR2: SGHAT and FQNNGV. V dropped 5 bases and J dropped 5; count of bases not matched to a gene: 4.

This clonotype was counted a few times. The chain is built from TRBV6-1 and TRBJ2-7, with TRBD2 identical over 10 bases. Germline CDR1 MNHNS, CDR2 SASEGT. The CDR3 contains 16 residues. V lost 7 bases and J lost 3; bases outside the gene matches: 12. The DNA of the CDR3 is TGTGCCAGCAAAGTTAAGGGGGGACTAGCGAGCTACGAGCAGTACTTC. Protein: CASKVKGGLASYEQYF.

This clonotype was counted ten times or more. This chain connects TRBV2 to TRBJ2-7; weak D call: TRBD2 (6 bases). The germline gives CDR1 SNHLY, CDR2 FYNNEI. The CDR3 is 14 residues long. Trimming removed 2 bases at V and 5 bases at J, with 13 bases between. The CDR3 DNA reads TGTGCCAGCAGTGAACAAAAGGAGCGGGACGAGCAGTACTTC. Translated, it gives CASSEQKERDEQYF.

This clonotype was seen more than once but under ten times. The rearrangement links TRBV7-2 to TRBJ2-3; the D is unclear. The CDR3 sequence is 15 residues long. V was pared by 5 bases and J by 2 bases, with 14 bases between. Germline V CDR1 and CDR2: SGHTA, FQGNSA. The CDR3 spells CASSRRPRTTDTQYF. CDR3 coding DNA: TGTGCCAGCAGCCGCCGGCCCCGAACCACAGATACGCAGTATTTT.

The chain is built from TRBV29-1 and TRBJ2-3, with 8 nucleotides matching TRBD2. V gave up 5 bases and J gave up 0 bases; unmatched junction bases: 4. Germline V lookup: CDR1 SQVTM, CDR2 ANQGSEA. The CDR3 runs to 14 residues. CDR3: CSVRSSGSTDTQYF. CDR3 sequence (DNA): TGCAGCGTTAGGTCTAGCGGGAGCACAGATACGCAGTATTTT.